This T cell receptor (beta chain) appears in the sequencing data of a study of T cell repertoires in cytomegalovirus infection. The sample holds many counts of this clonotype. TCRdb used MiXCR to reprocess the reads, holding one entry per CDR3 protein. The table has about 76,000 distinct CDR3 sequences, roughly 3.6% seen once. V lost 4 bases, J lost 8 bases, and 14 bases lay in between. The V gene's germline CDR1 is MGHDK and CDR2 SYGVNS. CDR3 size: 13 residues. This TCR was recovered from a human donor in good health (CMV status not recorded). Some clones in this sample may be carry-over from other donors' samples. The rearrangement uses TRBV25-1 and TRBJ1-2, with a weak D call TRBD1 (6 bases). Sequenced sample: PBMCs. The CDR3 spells CASSASGGRGYTF. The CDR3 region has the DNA TGTGCCAGCAGTGCGTCGGGGGGCAGGGGCTACACCTTC.